This T cell receptor beta chain is drawn from a study of blood T cell repertoires in COVID-19. Study-level background: In each case, the material was cDNA or gDNA derived from T cells, B-cell-depleted T cells, or PBMCs.

This CDR3 has 16 residues. Trimming left V 9 bases short and J 0 bases short, with 18 bases between. Germline values: CDR1 MDHEN, CDR2 SYDVKM. Authors' processing steps: Nucleated cell counts were estimated from reference gene primer amplification. Generated by immunoSEQ multiplex PCR, the TCRdb table keeps only in-frame clones and is missing some. The DNA was the basis for D and trimming; V, J and clone size are from that table. Of 150,000 or so clones listed, about 80% are singletons. The origin of this receptor is a woman between 65 and 79 years old with acute or convalescent COVID-19. V and J are TRBV28 and TRBJ1-3; the D gene is possibly TRBD1 (5 bases). Sequenced sample: peripheral blood. The CDR3 nucleotides are TGTGCCAGTAGTACGGAGGGACCCACCTCTGGAAACACCATATATTTT. Translation gives CASSTEGPTSGNTIYF.